This T cell receptor (beta chain) was found in a study of control samples from healthy donors and cancer patients. Germline CDR1 reads LGHDT; CDR2 reads YNNKEL (reference sequence). V was clipped by 3 bases and J by 4 bases, with 15 bases between them. The CDR3 totals 15 residues. The data were produced by immunoSEQ multiplex PCR, yet TCRdb's version contains in-frame clones alone and is incomplete. Among more than 85,000 clones listed, approximately 90% were seen once. The clonotype originates from a human donor in good health. The donor label of this sample is uncertain. The source material was blood. V gene TRBV3-1 (or the pseudogene TRBV3-2) combines with J gene TRBJ1-2; a possible D gene is TRBD1 (6 bases). CDR3 sequence reads: CASSQGRGAGYGYTF. CDR3 DNA: TGTGCCAGCAGCCAGGGGAGGGGGGCGGGCTATGGCTACACCTTC.